This T cell receptor (beta chain) was identified during a study of sequential checkpoint blockade in melanoma. About the study: Each arm's sequence ended with maintenance nivolumab.

Treatment specified: randomized to nivolumab then ipilimumab (arm A) or the reverse (arm B). The CDR3 contains 15 residues. Trimming removed 0 bases at V and 4 bases at J, with 12 bases between. From germline, CDR1 is KGHSH and CDR2 LQKENI. Sequenced by immunoSEQ multiplex PCR; TCRdb stores in-frame clones only, minus some. The repertoire holds 5,000 to 6,500 clones, with approximately 50% as singletons. The sequence derives from a human donor with melanoma. Sequenced here: CD8+ T cells sorted from blood (inferred from file names), sampled from a patient given nivolumab and ipilimumab in sequence. The chain joins TRBV18 to TRBJ1-2; D unresolved. CDR3 protein: CASSPPEGLFYGYTF. DNA of the CDR3: TGTGCCAGCTCACCACCGGAGGGCCTTTTCTATGGCTACACCTTC.